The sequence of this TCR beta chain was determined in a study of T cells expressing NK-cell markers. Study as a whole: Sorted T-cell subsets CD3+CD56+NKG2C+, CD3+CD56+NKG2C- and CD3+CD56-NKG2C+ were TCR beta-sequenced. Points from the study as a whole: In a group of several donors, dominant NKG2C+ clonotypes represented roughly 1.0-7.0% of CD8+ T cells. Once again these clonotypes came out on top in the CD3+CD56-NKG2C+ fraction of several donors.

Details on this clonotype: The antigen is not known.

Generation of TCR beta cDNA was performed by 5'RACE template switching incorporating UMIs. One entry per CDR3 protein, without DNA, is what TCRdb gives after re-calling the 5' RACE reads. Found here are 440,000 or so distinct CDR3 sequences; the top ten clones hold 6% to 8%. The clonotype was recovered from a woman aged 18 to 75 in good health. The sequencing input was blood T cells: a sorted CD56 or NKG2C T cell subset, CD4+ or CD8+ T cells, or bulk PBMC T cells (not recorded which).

The CDR3 loop is CASGGKMNSPLHF. The V and J genes are TRBV6-1 and TRBJ1-6; TCRdb's assignment of TRBD1 cannot be checked, as there is no DNA. The CDR3 is 13 residues long. Germline lookup yields CDR1 MNHNS and CDR2 SASEGT.